This entry is about one T cell receptor beta chain. Its specificity is unknown. Germline loops: CDR1 DFQATT, CDR2 SNEGSKA (reference sequence). The CDR3 runs 15 residues. Trimming removed 6 bases at V and 2 bases at J, with 18 bases between. The data belong to a study of vaccination and CD4 T cells after COVID-19. On the study more broadly: Cultures acting as controls obtained a CEFX pool, an HIV-1 Nef pool, or no peptide.

Treatment denoted: approximately 10-day PBMC culture with coronavirus spike peptide pools or control peptides (ViraFEST assay). PCR positivity dates ran from March to December 2020, preceding US Alpha, Beta and Delta variants. The Oncomine TCR Beta short-read assay sequenced DNA from cultured CD4+ T cells. A single record per CDR3 protein comes from TCRdb applying MiXCR to the PCR reads. The sample carries around 20,000 distinct CDR3 sequences, 26% recorded once. This receptor was identified in a human donor with COVID-19. The V call is TRBV20-1, the J call TRBJ2-3; possibly TRBD1 or TRBD2 for D (5 bases each). The sequenced sample was cultured CD4+ T cells from blood. CDR3 DNA sequence: TGCAGTGCAAACTTGGGACCAGGTAACACAGATACGCAGTATTTT. Its protein product is CSANLGPGNTDTQYF.